This TCR beta chain was recovered during a study of identical twins. General observations from the study: Out-of-frame alpha sequences common to twins exhibited a surplus of low generation probability. Within monozygotic twins, out-of-frame TCR alpha sharing was underestimated by the models.

This CDR3 comprises 14 residues. Trimming pared 3 bases from V and 6 bases from J, leaving 9 bases between. This clonotype was recorded at least ten times. The target antigen is unknown. Template switching created a universal primer site, and the cDNA included unique molecular identifiers. TCRdb ran MiXCR on the 5' RACE reads and lists one entry per CDR3 protein. The table has 250,000 to 350,000 distinct CDR3 sequences, more than 6.5% seen once. The same specimen was also included in a second study, on yellow fever vaccine responses in identical twins.

The V call is TRBV12-3 or TRBV12-4, the J call TRBJ1-6, with D perhaps TRBD1 (5 bases). The clonotype comes from a woman aged 18-29 years in good health. The sample was memory (CD45RO+) T cells sorted from blood. For the CDR3, the DNA is TGTGCCAGCAGTTTCCGGGACCGTAATTCACCCCTCCACTTT. The encoded protein is CASSFRDRNSPLHF.